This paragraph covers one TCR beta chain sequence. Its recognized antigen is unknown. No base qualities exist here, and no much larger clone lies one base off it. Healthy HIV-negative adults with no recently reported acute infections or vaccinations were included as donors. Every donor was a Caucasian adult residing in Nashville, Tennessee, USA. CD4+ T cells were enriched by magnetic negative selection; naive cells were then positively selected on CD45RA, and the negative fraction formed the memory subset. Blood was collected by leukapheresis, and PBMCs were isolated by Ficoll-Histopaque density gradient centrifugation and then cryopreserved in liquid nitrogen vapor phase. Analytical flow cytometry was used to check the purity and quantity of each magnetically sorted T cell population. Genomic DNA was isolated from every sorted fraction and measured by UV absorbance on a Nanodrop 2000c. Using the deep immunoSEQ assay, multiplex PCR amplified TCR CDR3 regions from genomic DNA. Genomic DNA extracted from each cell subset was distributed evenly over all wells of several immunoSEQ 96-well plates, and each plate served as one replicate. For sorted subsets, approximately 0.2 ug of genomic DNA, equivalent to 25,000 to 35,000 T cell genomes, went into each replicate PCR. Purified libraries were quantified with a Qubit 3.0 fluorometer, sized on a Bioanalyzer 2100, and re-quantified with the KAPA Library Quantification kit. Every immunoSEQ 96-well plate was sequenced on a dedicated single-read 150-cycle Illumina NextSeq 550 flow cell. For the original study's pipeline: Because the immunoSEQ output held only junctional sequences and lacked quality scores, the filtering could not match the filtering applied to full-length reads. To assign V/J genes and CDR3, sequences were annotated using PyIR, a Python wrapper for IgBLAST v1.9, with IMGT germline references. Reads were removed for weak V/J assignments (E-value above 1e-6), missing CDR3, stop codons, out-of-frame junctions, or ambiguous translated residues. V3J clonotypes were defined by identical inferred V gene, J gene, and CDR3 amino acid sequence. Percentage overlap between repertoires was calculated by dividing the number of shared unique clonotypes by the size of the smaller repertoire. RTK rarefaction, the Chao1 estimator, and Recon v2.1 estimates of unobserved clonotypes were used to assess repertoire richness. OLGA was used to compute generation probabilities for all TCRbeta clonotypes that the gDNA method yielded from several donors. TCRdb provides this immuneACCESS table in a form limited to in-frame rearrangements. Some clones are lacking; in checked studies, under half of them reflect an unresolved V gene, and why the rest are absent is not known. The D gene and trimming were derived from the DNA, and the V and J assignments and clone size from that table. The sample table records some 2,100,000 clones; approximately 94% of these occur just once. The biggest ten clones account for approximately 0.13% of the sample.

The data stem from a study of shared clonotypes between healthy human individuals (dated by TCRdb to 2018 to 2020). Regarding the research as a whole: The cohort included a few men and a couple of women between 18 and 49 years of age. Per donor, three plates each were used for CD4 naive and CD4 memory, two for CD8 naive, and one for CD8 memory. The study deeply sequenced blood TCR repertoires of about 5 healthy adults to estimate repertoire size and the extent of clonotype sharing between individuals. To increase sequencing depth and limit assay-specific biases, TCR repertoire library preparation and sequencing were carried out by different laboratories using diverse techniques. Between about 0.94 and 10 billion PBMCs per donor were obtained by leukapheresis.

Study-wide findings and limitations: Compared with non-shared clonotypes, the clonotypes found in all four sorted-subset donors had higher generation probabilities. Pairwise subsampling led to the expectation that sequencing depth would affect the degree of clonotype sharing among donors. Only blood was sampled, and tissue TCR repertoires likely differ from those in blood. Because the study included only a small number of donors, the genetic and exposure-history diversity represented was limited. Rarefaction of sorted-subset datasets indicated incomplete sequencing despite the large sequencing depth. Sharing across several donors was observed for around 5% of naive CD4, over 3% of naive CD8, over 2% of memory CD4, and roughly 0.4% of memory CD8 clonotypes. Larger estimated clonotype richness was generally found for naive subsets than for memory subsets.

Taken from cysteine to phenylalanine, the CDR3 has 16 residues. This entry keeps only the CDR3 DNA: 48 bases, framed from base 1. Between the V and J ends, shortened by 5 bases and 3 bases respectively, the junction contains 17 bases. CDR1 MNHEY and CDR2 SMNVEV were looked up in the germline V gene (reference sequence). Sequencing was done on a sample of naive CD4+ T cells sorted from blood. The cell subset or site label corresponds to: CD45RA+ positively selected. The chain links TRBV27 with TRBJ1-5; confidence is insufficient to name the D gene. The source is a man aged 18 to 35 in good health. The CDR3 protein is CASSPPGHPNNQPQHF. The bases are TGTGCCAGCAGTCCCCCAGGTCACCCGAACAATCAGCCCCAGCATTTT.